This T cell receptor (beta chain) comes out of a study of T cell responses to AZD1222 COVID-19 vaccine. Study conclusions and caveats: Reports indicate that nearly half of spike-specific TCRs are directed at unmutated variant regions. It was only after the peak T cell response that any repertoires were sampled.

Assay: immunoSEQ multiplex PCR; the TCRdb copy retains only in-frame clones and omits some. The sample shows 96,000 or so clones, 80% to 90% of them seen only once. As to this clone: The target antigen is unknown.

The length of the CDR3 is 12 residues. The germline V gene has CDR1 GTSNPN and CDR2 SVGIG (reference sequence). Deletions cut 0 bases from V and 7 bases from J, with 7 bases between. Material: peripheral blood, obtained on day 0 of AZD1222 vaccination. The chain couples TRBV30 to TRBJ1-5; unclear D gene. This TCR came from an adult in good health. The CDR3 DNA is TGTGCCTGGAGTGTAGGCGCACAGCCCCAGCATTTT. Protein sequence: CAWSVGAQPQHF.